Presented here are 25 T cell receptor beta chains from one specimen sequenced in a study of blood T cell repertoires in COVID-19. Clones were sequenced by immunoSEQ multiplex PCR, and TCRdb holds only the in-frame ones, with some missing. The sample has about 43,000 clones; around 80% are singletons. The sequenced sample was peripheral blood. The receptors were sampled from a woman aged 60-75 years with acute or convalescent COVID-19.

The chain joins TRBV10-3 to TRBJ1-5; 7 bases fit TRBD1. CDR3 length equals 14 residues. The V segment lost 8 bases and the J segment 5 bases; nucleotides outside the gene matches: 9. Per germline, CDR1 ENHRY and CDR2 SYGVKD. The CDR3 sequence is CAIGGTAKYQPQHF. CDR3 DNA: TGTGCCATCGGTGGGACAGCGAAATATCAGCCCCAGCATTTT.

The rearrangement uses TRBV6-5 and TRBJ1-4, with D unclear. CDR1 and CDR2 (germline): MNHEY, SVGAGI. Deletions cut 8 bases from V and 6 bases from J, with 16 bases between. This CDR3 is 14 amino acids long. The CDR3 loop is CASGPGYQDEKLFF. For the CDR3, the DNA is TGTGCCAGCGGTCCCGGGTATCAAGATGAAAAACTGTTTTTT.

The rearrangement uses TRBV5-1 and TRBJ1-4; 8 bases align to TRBD1. Germline loops: CDR1 SGHRS, CDR2 YFSETQ. This CDR3 has 13 amino acids. J was trimmed by 8 bases and V by 5 bases; bases with no gene match: 5. The CDR3 region has the DNA TGCGCCAGCAGATCCGGGACAGGCGAAAAACTGTTTTTT. Protein: CASRSGTGEKLFF.

This clone was found once. V is TRBV6-2 or TRBV6-3 and J is TRBJ2-7, with 7 bases matching TRBD1. Per germline, CDR1 MNHEY and CDR2 SVGEGT. V was pared by 6 bases and J by 5 bases, with 13 bases of the junction left unmatched. CDR3 length equals 15 residues. This CDR3 is CASSPTGQVLDEQYF. The DNA of the CDR3 is TGTGCCAGCAGCCCCACCGGACAGGTCTTAGACGAGCAGTACTTC.

This chain uses TRBV4-3 with TRBJ2-2; no definite D call. Germline V gene data show CDR1 as LGHNA and CDR2 as YSLEER. CDR3 length: 14 residues. Trimming left V 1 base short and J 3 bases short, with 6 bases between. The CDR3 nucleotides read TGCGCCAGCAGCCAAGGAGTGGACACCGGGGAGCTGTTTTTT. Translated, it gives CASSQGVDTGELFF.

This chain uses TRBV11-2 with TRBJ2-7; 12 bases match TRBD1. Unmatched junction bases numbered 4, after V lost 5 bases and J lost 5 bases. The germline CDR1 and CDR2 sequences are SGHAT and FQNNGV. The CDR3 is 14 amino acids. CDR3: CASSLGTGGDEQYF. The CDR3 DNA follows: TGTGCCAGCAGCCTCGGGACAGGGGGCGACGAGCAGTACTTC.

This rearrangement joins TRBV4-2 to TRBJ2-7, with 11 nucleotides matching TRBD1. J was trimmed by 2 bases and V by 1 base; bases with no gene match: 4. Germline V lookup: CDR1 LGHNA, CDR2 YNFKEQ. This CDR3 is 16 amino acids long. This CDR3 reads CASSQGPGQGAYEQYF. The CDR3 DNA sequence: TGTGCCAGCAGCCAAGGGCCGGGACAGGGGGCCTACGAGCAGTACTTC.

This chain links TRBV7-9 with TRBJ1-3; 8 nucleotides agree with TRBD1. There are 13 residues in the CDR3. Germline V gene sequence: CDR1 SEHNR, CDR2 FQNEAQ (reference sequence). Trimming took 6 bases from V and 8 from J; bases not matched to a gene: 6. CDR3: CASSSGQGDTIYF. The CDR3, as DNA: TGTGCCAGCAGTTCCGGACAGGGTGACACCATATATTTT. Supplemented by reference TRBV7-9 and TRBJ1-3, the full variable domain reads DTGVSQNPRHKITKRGQNVTFRCDPISEHNRLYWYRQTLGQGPEFLTYFQNEAQLEKSRLLSDRFSAERPKGSFSTLEIQRTEQGDSAMYLCASSSGQGDTIYFGEGSWLTVV.

CDR3 DNA: TGCAGCGCCCTCCCTCAGGGACAGGGGGCTCGGGGAAACACTGAAGCTTTCTTT. Translation gives CSALPQGQGARGNTEAFF. The chain is built from TRBV29-1 and TRBJ1-1, with 12 bases that match TRBD1. This CDR3 spans 18 amino acids. V lost 7 bases to trimming and J lost 2 bases; unmatched junction nucleotides: 17. Germline V gene sequence: CDR1 SQVTM, CDR2 ANQGSEA.

The J gene is TRBJ2-3, the V gene TRBV6-2 or TRBV6-3; 7 bases match TRBD2. The length of the CDR3 is 17 residues. V lost 1 base, J lost 4 bases, and 11 bases stayed unmatched. Per the germline V gene, CDR1 is MNHEY and CDR2 is SVGEGT. The CDR3 reads CASSYLNTRDYPDTQYF. In DNA, the CDR3 is TGTGCCAGCAGTTACTTAAATACCCGGGACTACCCAGATACGCAGTATTTT.

The chain couples TRBV5-1 to TRBJ1-5, with 10 bases identical to TRBD1. Germline-derived CDR1 and CDR2 are SGHRS and YFSETQ. The length of the CDR3 is 15 residues. V lost 4 bases to trimming and J lost 4 bases; unmatched junction nucleotides: 5. The DNA of the CDR3 is TGCGCCAGCAGCGCCGGGACAGGGGTGAATCAGCCCCAGCATTTT. Translation: CASSAGTGVNQPQHF.

The chain recombines TRBV2 with TRBJ2-2; the match to TRBD1 covers 11 bases. CDR1 is SNHLY, CDR2 FYNNEI, per germline. V was clipped by 6 bases and J by 5 bases; unmatched bases: 2. The CDR3 contains 14 residues. The CDR3 sequence is CASRGTGGTGELFF. The CDR3 coding sequence is TGTGCCAGCAGGGGGACAGGGGGAACCGGGGAGCTGTTTTTT.

This clone is a singleton in its sample. The chain combines TRBV19 with TRBJ1-1, with D hard to call. V lost 2 bases and J 1 base, leaving 5 bases between the germline ends. CDR3 length: 13 amino acids. The V gene's germline CDR1 is LNHDA and CDR2 SQIVND (reference sequence). CDR3 nucleotides: TGTGCCAGTAGTATAATGGCGAACACTGAAGCTTTCTTT. Its protein is CASSIMANTEAFF.

V is TRBV27 and J is TRBJ2-7; possible D gene TRBD2, 5 bases. This CDR3 is built from 15 residues. Germline V CDR1 and CDR2: MNHEY, SMNVEV (reference sequence). V lost 2 bases, J lost 5 bases, and 16 bases lay in between. The CDR3 protein is CASSLEPGSMNEQYF. The CDR3 nucleotides are TGTGCCAGCAGTTTAGAACCGGGAAGCATGAACGAGCAGTACTTC.

The chain is built from TRBV11-2 and TRBJ1-4; D call uncertain. The CDR3 has 15 amino acids. Trimming took 5 bases from V and 7 from J, leaving 17 bases between them. Germline lookup yields CDR1 SGHAT and CDR2 FQNNGV. As DNA, the CDR3 is TGTGCCAGCAGCGACCTCCGGGGAGAGGCTGAAAAACTGTTTTTT. Its protein product is CASSDLRGEAEKLFF.

The CDR3 DNA reads as TGCGCCAGCAGCCCGGTAGAAAGCTCCTACAATGAGCAGTTCTTC. Residues: CASSPVESSYNEQFF. This chain links TRBV5-1 with TRBJ2-1; no definite D call. Trimming took 4 bases from V and 0 from J, leaving 11 bases between them. This CDR3 is 15 amino acids long. Germline V gene data show CDR1 as SGHRS and CDR2 as YFSETQ.

This clone was counted a few times. The chain carries TRBV3-1 (or the pseudogene TRBV3-2) and TRBJ2-7; TRBD1 might be the D (7 bases). Germline V CDR1 and CDR2: LGHDT, YNNKEL (reference sequence). With 4 bases removed from V and 2 bases from J, the gap between germline ends came to 12 bases. There are 14 residues in the CDR3. This chain's CDR3 is CASSRGTEAYEQYF. CDR3 in DNA: TGTGCCAGCAGCCGCGGGACAGAAGCCTACGAGCAGTACTTC.

The V call is TRBV27, the J call TRBJ2-3, with 9 bases aligning to TRBD1. This CDR3 contains 15 residues. Germline CDR1 is MNHEY and CDR2 is SMNVEV (reference sequence). The ends lost 5 bases at V and 6 bases at J; junction bases unmatched: 9. The CDR3 reads CASSETGTGWDTQYF. DNA for the CDR3: TGTGCCAGCAGTGAGACCGGGACAGGGTGGGATACGCAGTATTTT.

V gene TRBV10-3 combines with J gene TRBJ1-3, with D maybe TRBD1 (5 bases). The germline gives CDR1 ENHRY, CDR2 SYGVKD. CDR3 length equals 16 residues. V gave up 4 bases and J gave up 2 bases, with 15 bases separating them. CDR3 amino acids: CAISGGGGGAGNTIYF. The CDR3 DNA is TGTGCCATCAGTGGCGGCGGGGGAGGGGCTGGAAACACCATATATTTT.

The CDR3 DNA follows: TGTGCCAGCACCTCGGGGGGCGGTTCGGACACTGAAGCTTTCTTT. Translated: CASTSGGGSDTEAFF. This sequence joins TRBV5-4 and TRBJ1-1; D perhaps matches TRBD1 (6 bases). V shed 6 bases and J shed 3 bases, with 18 bases lying between them. Germline V gene lookup returns CDR1 SGHNT and CDR2 YYREEE (reference sequence). The CDR3 covers 15 residues.

The V and J genes are TRBV7-2 and TRBJ1-2, with no clear D. There are 14 residues in the CDR3. Per the germline V gene, CDR1 is SGHTA and CDR2 is FQGNSA. Trimming left V 3 bases short and J 0 bases short, with 8 bases between. The DNA of the CDR3 is TGTGCCAGCAGCTTCACAGTAACTAACTATGGCTACACCTTC. Translated, it gives CASSFTVTNYGYTF. Using reference TRBV7-2 and TRBJ1-2 for the parts outside the CDR3, the full variable domain is GAGVSQSPSNKVTEKGKDVELRCDPISGHTALYWYRQSLGQGLEFLIYFQGNSAPDKSGLPSDRFSAERTGGSVSTLTIQRTQQEDSAVYLCASSFTVTNYGYTFGSGTRLTVV.

The chain joins TRBV7-9 to TRBJ2-3, with 7 positions matching TRBD2. This CDR3 contains 15 residues. Unmatched junction bases numbered 7, after V lost 4 bases and J lost 3 bases. Germline V lookup: CDR1 SEHNR, CDR2 FQNEAQ (reference sequence). CDR3 sequence reads: CASSYGGVITDTQYF. CDR3 DNA: TGTGCCAGCAGCTATGGGGGGGTAATAACAGATACGCAGTATTTT.

The rearrangement uses TRBV24-1 and TRBJ2-7; 7 bases align to TRBD2. The CDR3 is 18 residues long. V lost 1 base, J lost 3 bases, and 14 bases stayed unmatched. CDR1 and CDR2 (germline): KGHDR, SFDVKD. In DNA form, the CDR3 reads TGTGCCACCAGTGATTTCTCCAAGCGGGGTTCCAGAGACTACGAGCAGTACTTC. Translating gives CATSDFSKRGSRDYEQYF.

The chain couples TRBV6-6 to TRBJ1-4; D unclear. This CDR3 is 12 amino acids long. V lost 2 bases and J lost 4, with 2 bases in between. Germline V gene data show CDR1 as MNHNY and CDR2 as SVGAGI (reference sequence). CDR3 DNA: TGTGCCAGCAGTTACCTTAATGAAAAACTGTTTTTT. This codes for CASSYLNEKLFF.

V is TRBV5-1 and J is TRBJ1-4, with 9 bases lining up with TRBD1. The germline V gene has CDR1 SGHRS and CDR2 YFSETQ. This CDR3 is 17 amino acids long. Unmatched junction bases numbered 6, after V lost 3 bases and J lost 0 bases. Here the CDR3 DNA reads TGCGCCAGCAGCTACCGGGACAGGGATGCAACTAATGAAAAACTGTTTTTT. Translated: CASSYRDRDATNEKLFF.